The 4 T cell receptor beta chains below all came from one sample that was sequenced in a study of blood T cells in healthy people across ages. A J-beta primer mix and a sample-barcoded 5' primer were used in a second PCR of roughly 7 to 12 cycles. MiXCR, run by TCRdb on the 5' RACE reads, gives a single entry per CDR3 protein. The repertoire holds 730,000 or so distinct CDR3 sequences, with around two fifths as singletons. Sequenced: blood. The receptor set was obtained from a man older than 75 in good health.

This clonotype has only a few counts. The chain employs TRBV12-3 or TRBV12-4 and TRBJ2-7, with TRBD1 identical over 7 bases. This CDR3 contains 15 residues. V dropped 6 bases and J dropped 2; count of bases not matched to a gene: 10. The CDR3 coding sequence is TGTGCCAGCAGAACCACCGACAGGGCCCCCTACGAGCAGTACTTC. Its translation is CASRTTDRAPYEQYF.

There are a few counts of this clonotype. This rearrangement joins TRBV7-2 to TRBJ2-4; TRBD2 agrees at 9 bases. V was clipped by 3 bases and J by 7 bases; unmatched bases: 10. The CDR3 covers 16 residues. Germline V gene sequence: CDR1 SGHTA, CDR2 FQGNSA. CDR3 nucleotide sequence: TGTGCCAGCAGCTTGGGGGGAATGGCGGGAGGGAACATTCAGTACTTC. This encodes CASSLGGMAGGNIQYF. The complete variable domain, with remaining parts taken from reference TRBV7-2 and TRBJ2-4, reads GAGVSQSPSNKVTEKGKDVELRCDPISGHTALYWYRQSLGQGLEFLIYFQGNSAPDKSGLPSDRFSAERTGGSVSTLTIQRTQQEDSAVYLCASSLGGMAGGNIQYFGAGTRLSVL.

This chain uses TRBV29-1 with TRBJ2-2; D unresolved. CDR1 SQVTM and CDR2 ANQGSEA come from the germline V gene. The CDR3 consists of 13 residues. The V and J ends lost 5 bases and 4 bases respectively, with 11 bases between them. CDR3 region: CSVLPWSTGELFF. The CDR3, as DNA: TGCAGCGTTTTGCCCTGGAGCACCGGGGAGCTGTTTTTT.

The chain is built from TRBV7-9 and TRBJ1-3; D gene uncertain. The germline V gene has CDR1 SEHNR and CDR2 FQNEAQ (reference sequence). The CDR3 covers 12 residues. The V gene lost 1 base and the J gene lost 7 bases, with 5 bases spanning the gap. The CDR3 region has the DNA TGTGCCAGCAGCTTAGACGGCAACACCATATATTTT. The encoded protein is CASSLDGNTIYF.